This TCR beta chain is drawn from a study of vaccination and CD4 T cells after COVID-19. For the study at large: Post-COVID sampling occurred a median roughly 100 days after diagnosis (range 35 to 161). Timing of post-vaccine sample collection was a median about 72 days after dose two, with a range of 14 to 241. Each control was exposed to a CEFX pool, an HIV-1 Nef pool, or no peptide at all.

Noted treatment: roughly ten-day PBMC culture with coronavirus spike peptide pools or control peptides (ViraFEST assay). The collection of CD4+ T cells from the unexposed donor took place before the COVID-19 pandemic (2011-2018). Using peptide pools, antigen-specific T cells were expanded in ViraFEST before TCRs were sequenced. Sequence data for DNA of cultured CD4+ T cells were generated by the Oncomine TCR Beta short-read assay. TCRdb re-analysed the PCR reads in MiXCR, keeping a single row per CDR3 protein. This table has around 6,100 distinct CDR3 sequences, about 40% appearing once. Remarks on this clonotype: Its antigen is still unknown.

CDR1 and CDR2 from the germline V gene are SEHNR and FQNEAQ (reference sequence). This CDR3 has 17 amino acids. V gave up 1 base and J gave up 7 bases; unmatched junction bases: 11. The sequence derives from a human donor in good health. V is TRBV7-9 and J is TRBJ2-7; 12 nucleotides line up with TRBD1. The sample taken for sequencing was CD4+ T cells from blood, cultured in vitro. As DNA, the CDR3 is TGTGCCAGCAGCTTAGGCCCTCGGGGACAGGGGGCGAGGGAGCAGTACTTC. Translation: CASSLGPRGQGAREQYF.